Each of the 21 T cell receptor beta chains below was sequenced from the same sample in a study of T-cell reconstitution after alpha-beta-depleted transplantation in children. For TCRbeta, the library was prepared with unique molecular identifiers. One entry per CDR3 protein, called by TCRdb with MiXCR from the PCR reads. The table shows about 600,000 distinct CDR3 sequences, with about 10% occurring only once. The source was PBMCs from the stem cell graft donor, collected from the stem cell graft. The receptors shown here come from a human donor who donated a stem cell graft to a child with acute myeloid leukemia.

The V gene is TRBV29-1, the J gene TRBJ2-3; D is possibly TRBD1 (5 bases). Germline values: CDR1 SQVTM, CDR2 ANQGSEA. V was shortened by 1 base and J by 4 bases, with 18 bases between the two germline ends. This CDR3 spans 16 amino acids. This chain's CDR3 is CSVEGSVGVGADTQYF. DNA for the CDR3: TGCAGCGTTGAAGGTTCCGTAGGGGTTGGCGCAGATACGCAGTATTTT.

The gene calls are TRBV6-5 and TRBJ2-1; 10 nucleotides agree with TRBD1. The CDR3 extends over 17 amino acids. The V gene end was trimmed by 4 bases and the J gene end by 7 bases; junction bases not matched to a gene: 13. Germline assignment: CDR1 MNHEY and CDR2 SVGAGI. CDR3 coding DNA: TGTGCCAGCAGTTCGGGACAGGGGCTCAAATCTAGGAATGAGCAGTTCTTC. Its protein is CASSSGQGLKSRNEQFF.

This clonotype turned up a few times. The chain is built from TRBV5-1 and TRBJ2-1; 10 bases match TRBD2. The length of the CDR3 is 15 residues. CDR1 is SGHRS, CDR2 YFSETQ, per germline. The trim removed 3 bases at V and 10 bases at J, leaving 10 bases unmatched. CDR3 sequence: CASSSQAGGPREQFF. The DNA for the CDR3 is TGCGCCAGCAGCTCCCAAGCGGGAGGGCCTAGGGAGCAGTTCTTC. The whole variable domain, remainder taken from reference TRBV5-1 and TRBJ2-1, is KAGVTQTPRYLIKTRGQQVTLSCSPISGHRSVSWYQQTPGQGLQFLFEYFSETQRNKGNFPGRFSGRQFSNSRSEMNVSTLELGDSALYLCASSSQAGGPREQFFGPGTRLTVL.

This chain connects TRBV20-1 to TRBJ2-1, with D uncertain. The CDR3 sequence is 14 residues long. CDR1 and CDR2 from the germline V gene are DFQATT and SNEGSKA (reference sequence). V lost 3 bases, J lost 4 bases, and 13 bases lay in between. The CDR3 loop is CSASRLAQYNEQFF. The CDR3 nucleotides read TGCAGTGCTAGTCGACTCGCCCAATACAATGAGCAGTTCTTC.

This clonotype turned up a few times. The chain is built from TRBV15 and TRBJ2-7; tentative D call: TRBD2 (6 bases). This CDR3 contains 15 residues. Trimming shortened V by 6 bases and J by 4 bases, and 19 bases separated the two germline ends. The germline V gene has CDR1 LNHNV and CDR2 YYDKDF (reference sequence). CDR3 sequence reads: CATRPKGDGGYEQYF. CDR3 nucleotides: TGTGCCACCAGACCAAAAGGGGATGGAGGGTACGAGCAGTACTTC. The full variable domain, its missing parts supplied by reference TRBV15 and TRBJ2-7, is DAMVIQNPRYQVTQFGKPVTLSCSQTLNHNVMYWYQQKSSQAPKLLFHYYDKDFNNEADTPDNFQSRRPNTSFCFLDIRSPGLGDTAMYLCATRPKGDGGYEQYFGPGTRLTVT.

The CDR3 coding sequence is TGTGCCAGCAGCTTACTACCGCGTAGCTTGAACACTGAAGCTTTCTTT. Translated, it gives CASSLLPRSLNTEAFF. The chain carries TRBV7-3 and TRBJ1-1; no firm D call. The germline CDR1 and CDR2 sequences are SGHTA and FQGTGA. This CDR3 spans 16 amino acids. V was clipped by 2 bases and J by 0 bases, with 13 bases between them.

This clonotype was picked up a small number of times. The chain is built from TRBV18 and TRBJ1-4; D uncertain. V gave up 2 bases and J gave up 0 bases, with 10 bases separating them. This CDR3 spans 16 amino acids. Germline V lookup: CDR1 KGHSH, CDR2 LQKENI. CDR3 sequence (DNA): TGTGCCAGCTCACCAAAGGCACCAGCAACTAATGAAAAACTGTTTTTT. Translated, it gives CASSPKAPATNEKLFF.

This clonotype was counted a few times. The chain carries TRBV28 and TRBJ2-2; possibly TRBD1 or TRBD2 for D (5 bases each). The CDR3 spans 14 residues. V was clipped by 3 bases and J by 8 bases, with 13 bases between them. Per germline, CDR1 MDHEN and CDR2 SYDVKM. The CDR3 loop reads CASSLGPPRGELFF. The DNA for the CDR3 is TGTGCCAGCAGTTTGGGACCTCCTAGGGGGGAGCTGTTTTTT.

The CDR3 coding sequence is TGTGCCAGCAGTTACCCGACTAGCGCTTCCTACGAGCAGTACTTC. Translation gives CASSYPTSASYEQYF. This sequence joins TRBV6-5 and TRBJ2-7; TRBD2 agrees at 8 bases. The CDR3 has 15 residues. V lost 2 bases to trimming and J lost 1 base; unmatched junction nucleotides: 4. Germline V gene sequence: CDR1 MNHEY, CDR2 SVGAGI.

In its sample, this clonotype was seen a few times. V gene TRBV7-2 combines with J gene TRBJ1-2, with a weak D call TRBD1 (6 bases). The ends were cut back, 0 bases at V and 8 bases at J, with 13 bases in the middle. Germline CDR1 reads SGHTA; CDR2 reads FQGNSA. The CDR3 spans 14 residues. DNA for the CDR3: TGTGCCAGCAGCTTAGCCGGGGGGGCGAGGGGCTACACCTTC. It translates to CASSLAGGARGYTF.

The rearrangement joins TRBV6-2 or TRBV6-3 to TRBJ2-1, with a weak D call TRBD1 (5 bases). CDR1 and CDR2 (germline): MNHEY, SVGEGT. The CDR3 totals 15 residues. Trimming left V 6 bases short and J 0 bases short, with 12 bases between. The CDR3 region is CASRETANSYNEQFF. CDR3 bases: TGTGCCAGCAGAGAGACAGCCAACTCCTACAATGAGCAGTTCTTC.

This clonotype has ten or more counts. The chain employs TRBV29-1 and TRBJ2-5, with D possibly TRBD2 on 6 matching bases. Per the germline V gene, CDR1 is SQVTM and CDR2 is ANQGSEA. V lost 3 bases to trimming and J lost 5 bases, with 13 bases between them. The CDR3 consists of 13 residues. Here the CDR3 reads CSVEVAVRETQYF. CDR3 in DNA: TGCAGCGTTGAGGTAGCGGTTCGCGAGACCCAGTACTTC.

This clonotype was detected many times. The chain carries TRBV5-1 and TRBJ2-7, with 9 positions matching TRBD2. With 2 bases clipped from V and 3 bases from J, the junction kept 9 bases outside the gene matches. Germline V gives CDR1 SGHRS, CDR2 YFSETQ. The CDR3 is 16 residues long. Written as DNA, the CDR3 is TGCGCCAGCAGCTTTTTACTCGCTAGCGGGAACTACGAGCAGTACTTC. This translates into CASSFLLASGNYEQYF.

CDR3 sequence reads: CASSVPGVDQPQHF. DNA for the CDR3: TGTGCCAGCAGTGTCCCCGGAGTAGATCAGCCCCAGCATTTT. The chain recombines TRBV6-1 with TRBJ1-5; D not resolved. With 4 bases removed from V and 5 bases from J, the gap between germline ends came to 12 bases. This CDR3 contains 14 residues. Germline values: CDR1 MNHNS, CDR2 SASEGT.

This clonotype has ten or more counts. The gene calls are TRBV20-1 and TRBJ1-1; D remains ambiguous. V lost 0 bases, J lost 4 bases, and 12 bases lay in between. CDR3 length equals 14 residues. Looked up from germline, CDR1 is DFQATT and CDR2 is SNEGSKA (reference sequence). This chain's CDR3 is CSAREVFAGTEAFF. DNA for the CDR3: TGCAGTGCTAGAGAAGTCTTTGCCGGCACTGAAGCTTTCTTT.

The V call is TRBV19, the J call TRBJ2-2; D not certain. Germline V gene lookup returns CDR1 LNHDA and CDR2 SQIVND (reference sequence). This CDR3 is built from 14 residues. The ends were cut back, 10 bases at V and 2 bases at J, with 14 bases in the middle. This CDR3 is CAIKPNENTGELFF. As DNA, the CDR3 is TGTGCCATCAAACCTAACGAAAACACCGGGGAGCTGTTTTTT.

This clonotype was recorded a few times. V gene TRBV7-6 combines with J gene TRBJ2-7; D is uncertain. This CDR3 contains 16 residues. In germline, CDR1 is SGHVS, CDR2 FNYEAQ. The ends were cut back, 5 bases at V and 2 bases at J, with 19 bases in the middle. CDR3 in DNA: TGTGCCAGCAGCAAAACGGCCAAAAGCCTAGCCTACGAGCAGTACTTC. The encoded protein is CASSKTAKSLAYEQYF.

There are many counts of this clonotype. The chain recombines TRBV28 with TRBJ2-3, with TRBD1 matching 9 bases. CDR1 and CDR2 from the germline V gene are MDHEN and SYDVKM. CDR3 length: 14 residues. Unmatched junction bases numbered 7, after V lost 5 bases and J lost 7 bases. In DNA, the CDR3 is TGTGCCAGCAGTCTCGACAGGGGGAGAAATACGCAGTATTTT. Protein: CASSLDRGRNTQYF.

This clonotype was detected many times. V is TRBV27 and J is TRBJ1-1; maybe TRBD1 (5 bases). Germline CDR1 MNHEY, CDR2 SMNVEV (reference sequence). The CDR3 has 14 amino acids. V shed 8 bases and J shed 1 base, with 14 bases lying between them. The CDR3 reads CASGQWGGNTEAFF. CDR3 nucleotides: TGTGCCAGCGGACAATGGGGGGGGAACACTGAAGCTTTCTTT.

The gene calls are TRBV20-1 and TRBJ2-4, with 8 positions matching TRBD2. In germline, CDR1 is DFQATT, CDR2 SNEGSKA (reference sequence). This CDR3 region has 13 residues. J was trimmed by 7 bases and V by 6 bases; bases with no gene match: 8. The CDR3 is CSARSGSENIQYF. The DNA for the CDR3 is TGCAGTGCGAGGAGCGGGAGTGAGAACATTCAGTACTTC.

This clonotype has only a few counts. The CDR3 DNA reads TGTGCCAGCAGCTTGGGAGGCGGTAGCGGGAGGGCCTCGGGTGAGCAGTTCTTC. Its protein product is CASSLGGGSGRASGEQFF. The chain combines TRBV5-5 with TRBJ2-1, with 11 bases aligning to TRBD2. CDR3 length: 18 residues. The V and J ends lost 0 bases and 9 bases, in that order; junction bases with no gene match: 14. Germline-derived CDR1 and CDR2 are SGHKS and YYEKEE (reference sequence).